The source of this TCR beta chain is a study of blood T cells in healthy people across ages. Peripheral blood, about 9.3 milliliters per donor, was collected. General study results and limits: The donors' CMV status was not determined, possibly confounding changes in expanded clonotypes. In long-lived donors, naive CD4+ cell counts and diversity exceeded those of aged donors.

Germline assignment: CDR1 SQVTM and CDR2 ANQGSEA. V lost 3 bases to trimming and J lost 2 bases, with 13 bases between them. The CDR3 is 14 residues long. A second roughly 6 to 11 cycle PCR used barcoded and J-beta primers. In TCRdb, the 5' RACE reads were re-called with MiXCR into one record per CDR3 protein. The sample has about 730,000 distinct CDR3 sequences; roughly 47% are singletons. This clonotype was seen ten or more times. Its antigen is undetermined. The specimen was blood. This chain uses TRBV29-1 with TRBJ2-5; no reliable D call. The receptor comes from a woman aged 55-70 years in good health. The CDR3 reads CSVDISVRQETQYF. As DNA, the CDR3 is TGCAGCGTTGACATATCTGTACGACAAGAGACCCAGTACTTC.